The 25 T cell receptor beta chains reported below all come from one sample, sequenced in a study of cytomegalovirus exposure and HLA in healthy donors. 13 Jbeta primers and 60 Vbeta primers were used for the PCR. Clones were sequenced by immunoSEQ multiplex PCR, and TCRdb holds only the in-frame ones, with some missing. The sample yields 150,000 to 250,000 clones, over 75% seen once. The specimen was PBMCs. The receptors come from a woman aged 45-65 years in good health and CMV-seronegative.

V is TRBV28 and J is TRBJ2-5, with 8 bases identical to TRBD2. CDR1 is MDHEN, CDR2 SYDVKM, per germline. This CDR3 is built from 16 residues. V lost 5 bases and J lost 6; bases outside the gene matches: 14. The CDR3, as DNA: TGTGCCAGCAGTCCCGGCGGGGCGGGAGGTCTAAAGACCCAGTACTTC. This sequence encodes CASSPGGAGGLKTQYF.

The chain carries TRBV2 and TRBJ1-2; D unclear. V was shortened by 4 bases and J by 2 bases, with 8 bases between the two germline ends. This CDR3 is 13 amino acids long. Germline values: CDR1 SNHLY, CDR2 FYNNEI. The CDR3 is CASSVEVNYGYTF. CDR3 DNA: TGTGCCAGCAGTGTAGAGGTAAACTATGGCTACACCTTC.

V is TRBV5-4 and J is TRBJ1-2, with D possibly being TRBD1 (5 bases). The CDR3 is 14 amino acids. V was pared by 2 bases and J by 2 bases, with 10 bases between. CDR1 and CDR2 from the germline V gene are SGHNT and YYREEE (reference sequence). CDR3 residues: CASSFTRQNYGYTF. CDR3 nucleotides: TGTGCCAGCAGCTTTACCAGACAGAACTATGGCTACACCTTC.

The rearrangement links TRBV5-4 to TRBJ2-7, with 12 nucleotides matching TRBD2. This CDR3 contains 17 residues. V shed 1 base and J 3 bases; nucleotides not matched to a gene: 8. Germline values: CDR1 SGHNT, CDR2 YYREEE (reference sequence). The CDR3 region is CASSLKKLAGGNYEQYF. CDR3 nucleotide sequence: TGTGCCAGCAGCTTGAAGAAACTAGCGGGAGGAAACTACGAGCAGTACTTC. The variable domain in full, completed from reference TRBV5-4 and TRBJ2-7, reads ETGVTQSPTHLIKTRGQQVTLRCSSQSGHNTVSWYQQALGQGPQFIFQYYREEENGRGNFPPRFSGLQFPNYSSELNVNALELDDSALYLCASSLKKLAGGNYEQYFGPGTRLTVT.

The chain has TRBV5-1 and TRBJ2-7, with D tentatively TRBD2 (5 bases). Trimming took 2 bases from V and 1 from J, leaving 7 bases between them. The germline CDR1 and CDR2 sequences are SGHRS and YFSETQ. The CDR3 extends over 13 amino acids. The CDR3 reads CASSFEGSYEQYF. In nucleotides, the CDR3 is TGCGCCAGCAGCTTTGAGGGATCCTACGAGCAGTACTTC.

The rearrangement joins TRBV4-2 to TRBJ2-1; TRBD2 matches 8 bases. After removal of 0 bases from V and 4 bases from J, the junction contained 11 bases not matched to a gene. CDR1 LGHNA and CDR2 YNFKEQ come from the germline V gene. This CDR3 is 18 amino acids long. CDR3 bases: TGTGCCAGCAGCCAAGAAGGCCCGCTAGCGGGTGTTTACAATGAGCAGTTCTTC. Its translation: CASSQEGPLAGVYNEQFF.

The chain joins TRBV29-1 to TRBJ1-2; D is uncertain. The CDR3 has 11 residues. Germline assignment: CDR1 SQVTM and CDR2 ANQGSEA. V was pared by 3 bases and J by 6 bases, with 8 bases between. The CDR3 here is CSVDPVNGYTF. The CDR3, as DNA: TGCAGCGTTGATCCGGTGAATGGCTACACCTTC.

The chain has TRBV19 and TRBJ1-4; 7 positions match TRBD1. J was trimmed by 8 bases and V by 6 bases; bases with no gene match: 12. Germline V gene lookup returns CDR1 LNHDA and CDR2 SQIVND (reference sequence). This CDR3 contains 15 residues. CDR3 region: CASRATGEPSEKLFF. Written as DNA, the CDR3 is TGTGCCAGTAGGGCTACAGGGGAACCTTCCGAAAAACTGTTTTTT.

The chain is built from TRBV11-2 and TRBJ2-7, with 9 bases that match TRBD2. Per the germline V gene, CDR1 is SGHAT and CDR2 is FQNNGV. CDR3 length equals 16 residues. V gave up 5 bases and J gave up 5 bases; unmatched junction bases: 13. The CDR3 nucleotides are TGTGCCAGCAGCGGCCCCTTGACTAGCGGTGAGAACGAGCAGTACTTC. Translated, it gives CASSGPLTSGENEQYF.

This clone came up many times. V gene TRBV19 combines with J gene TRBJ1-2; the D gene is possibly TRBD1 (6 bases). Germline assignment: CDR1 LNHDA and CDR2 SQIVND (reference sequence). This CDR3 has 14 residues. Trimming removed 7 bases at V and 3 bases at J, with 15 bases between. DNA for the CDR3: TGTGCCAGTACCATGGCAGGGGCGGACTATGGCTACACCTTC. Residues: CASTMAGADYGYTF.

This chain joins TRBV11-3 and TRBJ2-1, with a weak D call TRBD2 (6 bases). Trimming removed 8 bases at V and 7 bases at J, with 18 bases between. Germline lookup yields CDR1 SGHNT and CDR2 YENEEA. The CDR3 covers 14 residues. The CDR3 sequence: CASRPGGAGNEQFF. The CDR3 region has the DNA TGTGCCAGCCGTCCTGGGGGAGCGGGTAATGAGCAGTTCTTC. Full variable domain (remainder filled in from reference TRBV11-3 and TRBJ2-1): EAGVVQSPRYKIIEKKQPVAFWCNPISGHNTLYWYLQNLGQGPELLIRYENEEAVDDSQLPKDRFSAERLKGVDSTLKIQPAELGDSAVYLCASRPGGAGNEQFFGPGTRLTVL.

The chain joins TRBV4-1 to TRBJ1-2, with 10 nucleotides matching TRBD1. There are 19 residues in the CDR3. With V trimmed by 1 base and J by 4 bases, 15 bases remained unmatched. Germline V gene data show CDR1 as MGHRA and CDR2 as YSYEKL. CDR3 coding DNA: TGCGCCAGCAGCCAAGGACCGACAGGGGGCGCGTTCCTAGGCTATGGCTACACCTTC. This gives the protein CASSQGPTGGAFLGYGYTF.

The chain joins TRBV28 to TRBJ2-7; 7 bases align to TRBD1. The CDR3 consists of 15 residues. Germline V gene lookup returns CDR1 MDHEN and CDR2 SYDVKM. The V gene end was trimmed by 6 bases and the J gene end by 0 bases; junction bases not matched to a gene: 8. CDR3 DNA sequence: TGTGCCAGCAGATCGGGACAGCGAAGCTCCTACGAGCAGTACTTC. Translation: CASRSGQRSSYEQYF. The whole variable domain, filled in from reference TRBV28 and TRBJ2-7, reads DVKVTQSSRYLVKRTGEKVFLECVQDMDHENMFWYRQDPGLGLRLIYFSYDVKMKEKGDIPEGYSVSREKKERFSLILESASTNQTSMYLCASRSGQRSSYEQYFGPGTRLTVT.

The V gene is TRBV19, the J gene TRBJ2-4; D gene ambiguous. Deletions cut 6 bases from V and 2 bases from J, with 17 bases between. The CDR3 is 16 residues long. The V gene's germline CDR1 is LNHDA and CDR2 SQIVND (reference sequence). CDR3 DNA sequence: TGTGCCAGTAGCCATCAAGCAATGTGGTCCAAAAACATTCAGTACTTC. Encoded protein: CASSHQAMWSKNIQYF.

This chain joins TRBV6-6 and TRBJ1-3; D remains ambiguous. Germline assignment: CDR1 MNHNY and CDR2 SVGAGI (reference sequence). The CDR3 spans 15 residues. With 0 bases removed from V and 0 bases from J, the gap between germline ends came to 6 bases. The DNA for the CDR3 is TGTGCCAGCAGTTACTCGCCGAGCTCTGGAAACACCATATATTTT. It encodes CASSYSPSSGNTIYF.

The chain combines TRBV4-1 with TRBJ2-1; the D is unclear. The V end was cut by 3 bases, the J end by 6 bases, with 27 bases between. Germline CDR1 and CDR2: MGHRA and YSYEKL. CDR3 length: 19 residues. In DNA form, the CDR3 reads TGCGCCAGCAGCCATCCCAACCGTCGACTGGCCCTCGTGTCCAATGAGCAGTTCTTC. Protein: CASSHPNRRLALVSNEQFF.

This chain uses TRBV7-2 with TRBJ1-2; 9 nucleotides match TRBD1. This CDR3 spans 16 amino acids. Germline-derived CDR1 and CDR2 are SGHTA and FQGNSA. The V segment lost 5 bases and the J segment 1 base; nucleotides outside the gene matches: 8. The CDR3 here is CASSPSGTGFNYGYTF. The CDR3 DNA sequence: TGTGCCAGCAGCCCGTCTGGGACAGGGTTTAACTATGGCTACACCTTC.

This clone was recorded a few times. The chain couples TRBV4-3 to TRBJ1-4; D is undetermined. CDR1 is LGHNA, CDR2 YSLEER, per germline. V lost 4 bases and J lost 6, with 15 bases in between. There are 15 residues in the CDR3. CDR3 nucleotides: TGCGCCAGCAGCCCAGCGGGTATCTCCGATGAAAAACTGTTTTTT. Encoded protein: CASSPAGISDEKLFF.

The chain links TRBV5-1 to TRBJ2-7; 7 bases are shared with TRBD1. Losses at the gene ends were 1 base for V and 1 base for J; bases not matched to a gene: 8. Looked up from germline, CDR1 is SGHRS and CDR2 is YFSETQ. This CDR3 has 16 amino acids. The CDR3 is CASSLSGDRFSYEQYF. CDR3 DNA: TGCGCCAGCAGCTTGTCCGGGGACAGATTTTCCTACGAGCAGTACTTC.

The rearrangement joins TRBV28 to TRBJ1-1, with 11 bases aligning to TRBD1. Trimming at V came to 6 bases and at J to 5 bases, leaving 11 bases not matched to a gene. This CDR3 comprises 16 residues. Germline-derived CDR1 and CDR2 are MDHEN and SYDVKM. The CDR3: CASSPAGTGGRTEAFF. CDR3 bases: TGTGCCAGCAGCCCGGCCGGGACAGGGGGACGAACTGAAGCTTTCTTT.

CDR3 sequence: CASNLSGRSTGELFF. The CDR3 nucleotides read TGTGCCAGCAACCTTAGCGGGAGGAGCACCGGGGAGCTGTTTTTT. The chain recombines TRBV28 with TRBJ2-2, with 10 bases identical to TRBD2. The ends lost 7 bases at V and 4 bases at J; junction bases unmatched: 6. Germline CDR1 and CDR2: MDHEN and SYDVKM. The CDR3 runs 15 residues.

This chain connects TRBV18 to TRBJ2-3; TRBD2 might be the D (5 bases). This CDR3 comprises 13 residues. Germline V gives CDR1 KGHSH, CDR2 LQKENI. The V and J ends lost 3 bases and 6 bases respectively, with 10 bases between them. CDR3 DNA: TGTGCCAGCTCACCTACTAGTGTGGATACGCAGTATTTT. It specifies CASSPTSVDTQYF.

The chain recombines TRBV6-5 with TRBJ1-5; D remains ambiguous. Germline V gene data show CDR1 as MNHEY and CDR2 as SVGAGI. V was clipped by 0 bases and J by 7 bases, with 13 bases between them. The length of the CDR3 is 15 residues. CDR3 DNA: TGTGCCAGCAGTTACTCGAGGACGGGAGGCCAGCCCCAGCATTTT. Translating it yields CASSYSRTGGQPQHF.

This clone was detected once. The V gene is TRBV5-1, the J gene TRBJ2-7, with a weak D call TRBD2 (6 bases). CDR1 is SGHRS and CDR2 is YFSETQ in the germline V gene. The CDR3 consists of 15 residues. Trimming took off 0 bases at V and 5 bases at J, with 15 bases between the two ends. The CDR3 here is CASSLGRGPLDEQYF. Written as DNA, the CDR3 is TGCGCCAGCAGCTTGGGGAGGGGACCTCTGGACGAGCAGTACTTC.

This clone turned up a few times. V is TRBV4-2 and J is TRBJ2-1, with 11 nucleotides matching TRBD2. Germline V CDR1 and CDR2: LGHNA, YNFKEQ. The junction had 5 bases not matched to a gene; V was cut back by 0 bases and J by 1 base. The CDR3 extends over 18 amino acids. The DNA for the CDR3 is TGTGCCAGCAGCCAAGAGGTTAGCGGGAGGGCGTCCTACAATGAGCAGTTCTTC. It encodes CASSQEVSGRASYNEQFF.